The clone carrying this TCR beta chain was seen only once. Assay: immunoSEQ multiplex PCR; the TCRdb copy retains only in-frame clones and omits some. The sample lists roughly 84,000 clones; 91% were seen once. This specimen comes from a study of control samples from healthy donors and cancer patients. With 2 bases removed from V and 8 bases from J, the gap between germline ends came to 25 bases. CDR1 SNHLY and CDR2 FYNNEI come from the germline V gene. The CDR3 contains 18 residues. Sequenced material: blood. The sequence came from a man aged 50 to 59 in good health. The genes are TRBV2 and TRBJ2-1; D remains ambiguous. The CDR3 DNA reads as TGTGCCAGCAGTGAAAAGGGCGAGCCCCCCCTACTACGTGATGAGCAGTTCTTC. It yields the protein CASSEKGEPPLLRDEQFF.